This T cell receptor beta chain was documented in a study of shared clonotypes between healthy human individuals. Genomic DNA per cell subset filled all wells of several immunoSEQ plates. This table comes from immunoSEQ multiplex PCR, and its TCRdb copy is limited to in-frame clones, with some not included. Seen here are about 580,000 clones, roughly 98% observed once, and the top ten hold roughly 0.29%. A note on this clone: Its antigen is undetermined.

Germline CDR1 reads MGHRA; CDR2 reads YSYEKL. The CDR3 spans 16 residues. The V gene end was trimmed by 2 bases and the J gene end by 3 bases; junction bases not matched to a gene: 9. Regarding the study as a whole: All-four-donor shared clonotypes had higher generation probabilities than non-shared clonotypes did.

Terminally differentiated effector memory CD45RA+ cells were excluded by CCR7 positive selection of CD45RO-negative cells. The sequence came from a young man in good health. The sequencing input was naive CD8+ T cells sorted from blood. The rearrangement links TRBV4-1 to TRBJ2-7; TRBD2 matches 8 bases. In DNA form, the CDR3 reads TGCGCCAGCAGCCAAAGTGACGGGAGGGCCCGCTACGAGCAGTACTTC. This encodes CASSQSDGRARYEQYF.